A selection of T cell receptor beta chains follows, all from one sample in a study of shared clonotypes between healthy human individuals. TCRdb keeps only in-frame clones here, not all; method: immunoSEQ multiplex PCR. The sample yields around 600,000 clones, more than 95% seen once. The sequenced sample consisted of naive CD4+ T cells sorted from blood. All receptors come from a woman in her thirties in good health. CDR3s include the opening cysteine and the closing phenylalanine or tryptophan. The D gene is left open where the match is weak.

J: TRBJ2-1; V: TRBV11-3; D: -; DNA: TGTGCCAGCAGCGGCAGGGGATATGAGCAGTTCTTC; CDR3: CASSGRGYEQFF
J: TRBJ1-2; V: TRBV6-5; D: TRBD1; DNA: TGTGCCAGCAGCCCCCTCCCGGGACAGGGGTTCGGCTACACCTTC; CDR3: CASSPLPGQGFGYTF
J: TRBJ2-7; V: TRBV15; D: TRBD2; DNA: TGTGCCACCAGCAGAGTCGATGTTGCGGGAGGTTTCTACGAGCAGTACTTC; CDR3: CATSRVDVAGGFYEQYF
J: TRBJ2-3; V: TRBV7-7; D: -; DNA: TGTGCCAGCAGCTTGGGGCAGGGCACAGATACGCAGTATTTT; CDR3: CASSLGQGTDTQYF
J: TRBJ1-4; V: TRBV9; D: TRBD1; DNA: TGTGCCAGCAGCACGACAGGGAATAATGAAAAACTGTTTTTT; CDR3: CASSTTGNNEKLFF
J: TRBJ2-1; V: TRBV25-1; D: -; DNA: TGTGCCAGCATAGACCCGGACACAGGGGAGCAGTTCTTC; CDR3: CASIDPDTGEQFF
J: TRBJ1-1; V: TRBV28; D: -; DNA: TGTGCCAGCAGCCCCGACAGCTCCAACTGGGGCACTGAAGCTTTCTTT; CDR3: CASSPDSSNWGTEAFF
J: TRBJ1-5; V: TRBV19; D: -; DNA: TGTGCCAGTAGGGATTTCAGGGCCCCCAATCAGCCCCAGCATTTT; CDR3: CASRDFRAPNQPQHF
J: TRBJ2-3; V: TRBV7-9; D: TRBD2; DNA: TGTGCCAGCAGGCCGGGACTAGCGGGCACAGATACGCAGTATTTT; CDR3: CASRPGLAGTDTQYF
J: TRBJ2-1; V: TRBV5-1; D: TRBD2; DNA: TGCGCCAGCAGCCTCGGACTAGCGGGAATCTACAATGAGCAGTTCTTC; CDR3: CASSLGLAGIYNEQFF
J: TRBJ2-1; V: TRBV19; D: TRBD2; DNA: TGTGCCAGTACCGCGACTAGCGGGTCACCCTCCTACAATGAGCAGTTCTTC; CDR3: CASTATSGSPSYNEQFF
J: TRBJ2-2; V: TRBV29-1; D: TRBD2; DNA: TGCAGCGTTGGGACTAGAAACACCGGGGAGCTGTTTTTT; CDR3: CSVGTRNTGELFF
J: TRBJ2-2; V: TRBV2; D: TRBD1; DNA: TGTGCCAGCAGGCTCGACAGGGACAACACCGGGGAGCTGTTTTTT; CDR3: CASRLDRDNTGELFF
J: TRBJ1-1; V: TRBV7-2; D: -; DNA: TGTGCCAGCAGCTTAAAAGGATCGGTGAACACTGAAGCTTTCTTT; CDR3: CASSLKGSVNTEAFF
J: TRBJ2-7; V: TRBV18; D: TRBD2; DNA: TGTGCCAGCTCACCGTGGACTAGCGGGAGCTCCCCCCTCTACGAGCAGTACTTC; CDR3: CASSPWTSGSSPLYEQYF